This entry is about one TCR beta chain. Antigen specificity is unknown. This sample stems from a study of OX40 agonist ivuxolimab in advanced cancers. Overall study context: At doses from 0.01 to 10 mg/kg, patients were given intravenous ivuxolimab every 2 weeks. Averaging roughly 60 years in age, with a range of 23 to 79, the cohort was about 85% male. There were three patients with partial responses, one having hepatocellular carcinoma and two cutaneous melanoma. General study findings and limits: Among the lowest levels of clonal expansion were found in partial responders at 0.1-3.0 mg/kg.

V lost 3 bases to trimming and J lost 1 base, with 9 bases between them. The CDR3 is made up of 14 amino acids. Germline assignment: CDR1 SGHVS and CDR2 FQNEAQ. The repertoire was sequenced with immunoSEQ multiplex PCR; TCRdb's copy has only in-frame clones and lacks some. The sample carries roughly 100,000 clones, approximately 80% recorded once. This chain links TRBV7-8 with TRBJ2-5; D is perhaps TRBD1 (6 bases). Sequencing was performed on CD4+ or CD8+ T cells sorted from blood, taken in a trial of the OX40 agonist ivuxolimab. This clonotype was sampled from an adult with an advanced solid tumor such as melanoma, head and neck, liver or kidney cancer. The CDR3 sequence: CASSFPGVQETQYF. CDR3 in DNA: TGTGCCAGCAGCTTTCCAGGGGTCCAAGAGACCCAGTACTTC.